This TCR beta chain appears in the sequencing data of a study of T cell repertoires in cytomegalovirus infection. Overall study: Evidence of both CMV infection and a matching HLA type came from public TCR beta signatures.

Study-wide points: Dominating the ex vivo response were TCR beta clonotypes that were CMV-specific and HLA-C-restricted. Identification of carriers of CMV plus the relevant HLA was achieved through cumulative public TCR beta family frequency.

The CDR3 runs to 16 residues. V was pared by 7 bases and J by 4 bases, with 10 bases of the junction left unmatched. In germline, CDR1 is SGHVS, CDR2 FQNEAQ. Via MiXCR, TCRdb re-called the reads, giving one row per CDR3 protein. The sample lists 150,000 to 200,000 distinct CDR3 sequences; 28% were seen once. Concerning this clonotype: Its specificity is unknown.

This chain uses TRBV7-8 with TRBJ2-2; 9 positions agree with TRBD1. Sequencing used PBMCs. This TCR derives from a human donor in good health (CMV status not recorded). Some clones in this sample may be carry-over from other donors' samples. The CDR3 protein is CASTDKQGAGTGELFF. For the CDR3, the DNA is TGTGCCAGCACCGACAAACAGGGGGCGGGCACCGGGGAGCTGTTTTTT.